A selection of T cell receptor beta chains follows, all from one sample in a study of T cell responses to AZD1222 COVID-19 vaccine. Assay used: immunoSEQ multiplex PCR; TCRdb lists only in-frame clones, some missing. The table includes 75,000 to 100,000 clones, roughly 90% detected once. The material was peripheral blood, obtained on day 0 of AZD1222 vaccination. The receptor set was obtained from an adult in good health. Each CDR3 is given with its conserved first and last residue. Fields, in order: J gene, clone size, V gene, D gene, CDR3 DNA, CDR3 protein. D genes are given only for firm matches. Part of the rows lack a size; the others show once, few, many or a class for expanded clones.

TRBJ2-5 - TRBV6-5 - TGTGCCAGCAGCTTCGGTGTTGGCGAGACCCAGTACTTC CASSFGVGETQYF
TRBJ2-2 - TRBV30 - TGTGCCTGGAATAGGGTGGCGAACACCGGGGAGCTGTTTTTT CAWNRVANTGELFF
TRBJ1-1 - TRBV2 - TGTGCCAGCACGTGGGGTGGCCGGGCTGAAGCTTTCTTT CASTWGGRAEAFF
TRBJ2-5 - TRBV6-2/TRBV6-3 - TGTGCCAGCAGTTCCCGCCAAGAGACCCAGTACTTC CASSSRQETQYF
TRBJ2-7 - TRBV5-4 - TGTGCCAGCAGCCGGCCCGACCGTACCTACGAGCAGTACTTC CASSRPDRTYEQYF
TRBJ2-1 - TRBV7-7 TRBD1 TGTGCTAGCAGCCAGGACAGGGATAATGAGCAGTTCTTC CASSQDRDNEQFF
TRBJ2-7 - TRBV7-3 TRBD1 TGTGCCAGCAGCCCCGGGCAGGGGGCTGACGAGCAGTACTTC CASSPGQGADEQYF
TRBJ1-1 - TRBV28 - TGTGCCACCCTAGGGGCGAATGTATTGAACACTGAAGCTTTCTTT CATLGANVLNTEAFF
TRBJ2-7 few TRBV4-3 TRBD2 TGCGCCAGCAGCCAAGAGGTCTTAGCGGGAGGGCCTAGTCTCCACGAGCAGTACTTC CASSQEVLAGGPSLHEQYF
TRBJ2-7 once TRBV10-3 - TGTGCCATCAGGTCAGCAGGGTCCCTCTACGAGCAGTACTTC CAIRSAGSLYEQYF
TRBJ2-7 - TRBV4-1 TRBD2 TGCGCCAGCAGCCAAGAACTAGCGCGCTCCTACGAGCAGTACTTC CASSQELARSYEQYF
TRBJ2-7 - TRBV4-3 - TGCGCCAGCAGCCAAGATATGGGAGAGCAGTACTTC CASSQDMGEQYF
TRBJ2-1 few TRBV6-9 TRBD2 TGTGCCAGCAGTTACGGGACAGTAACCTTAGCGGGAGGGCCTGGTGAGCAGTTCTTC CASSYGTVTLAGGPGEQFF
TRBJ2-1 once TRBV2 TRBD2 TGTGCCAGCAGCGGTTCGGGAGGGCCGTACAATGAGCAGTTCTTC CASSGSGGPYNEQFF
TRBJ2-1 once TRBV19 TRBD2 TGTGCCAGTAGTATAGGTCCACCGGGGGGAACCTACAATGAGCAGTTCTTC CASSIGPPGGTYNEQFF
TRBJ2-7 once TRBV19 TRBD2 TGTGCCAGTAGTATTTGGGGGGGGGACGACGAGCAGTACTTC CASSIWGGDDEQYF
TRBJ2-1 - TRBV6-2/TRBV6-3 - TGTGCCAGCAGTTATAAGGACGAGCAGTTCTTC CASSYKDEQFF
TRBJ2-7 - TRBV30 TRBD1 TGTGCCTGGCGGACTCCGGGACAGGGGATTTACGAGCAGTACTTC CAWRTPGQGIYEQYF
TRBJ2-7 - TRBV7-8 - TGTGCCAGCAGCCGAGCGGTTTCACCCGCCTACGAGCAGTACTTC CASSRAVSPAYEQYF
TRBJ2-1 - TRBV5-4 TRBD2 TGTGCCAGCAGCTCCCGTGGGGGACTAGCTCGAAGTGAGCAGTTCTTC CASSSRGGLARSEQFF
TRBJ1-1 - TRBV18 - TGTGCCAGCTCACCACCGGGGGCGCGGACTGAAGCTTTCTTT CASSPPGARTEAFF
TRBJ1-1 - TRBV2 TRBD1 TGTGCCAGCAGGACAGGGGGGATAGACACTGAAGCTTTCTTT CASRTGGIDTEAFF
TRBJ2-7 - TRBV7-8 - TGTGCCAGCAGCGCCCAGGGGCGCCTGACCTCCTACGAGCAGTACTTC CASSAQGRLTSYEQYF
TRBJ2-1 once TRBV12-3/TRBV12-4 - TGTGCCAGCAGCCAGGGCTACAATGAGCAGTTCTTC CASSQGYNEQFF
TRBJ2-2 - TRBV9 TRBD2 TGTGCCAGCAGCGTAGCTGGACTAGGCCGGGACACCGGGGAGCTGTTTTTT CASSVAGLGRDTGELFF
TRBJ1-4 - TRBV6-5 - TGTGCCAGCAGTCCACGGGACGGAGGTGGGGAAAAACTGTTTTTT CASSPRDGGGEKLFF
TRBJ1-6 - TRBV28 - TGTGCCAGCATACTCCCCCAGAATTCACCCCTCCACTTT CASILPQNSPLHF
TRBJ2-7 - TRBV10-3 TRBD2 TGTGCCATCAGAGAACGGGGACTAGCGGGCCGCGACTCAAGCTCCTACGAGCAGTACTTC CAIRERGLAGRDSSSYEQYF
TRBJ1-2 few TRBV19 TRBD1 TGTGCCAGTAGCGACAGGGGGCGATACTATGGCTACACCTTC CASSDRGRYYGYTF
TRBJ1-1 - TRBV27 - TGTGCCAGCAGTCCGGGGGCTACGAACACTGAAGCTTTCTTT CASSPGATNTEAFF
TRBJ2-7 - TRBV23-1 TRBD2 TGCGCCAGCAGTCAATCGTGGGCTAGCGGCTACGAGCAGTACTTC CASSQSWASGYEQYF
TRBJ2-1 - TRBV6-1 TRBD2 TGTGCCAGCAGTGAGAGGACTAGCGGGATCAATGAGCAGTTCTTC CASSERTSGINEQFF
TRBJ1-5 - TRBV6-5 - TGTGCCAGCAGTTTGCACAGCAATCAGCCCCAGCATTTT CASSLHSNQPQHF
TRBJ2-1 - TRBV7-8 - TGTGCCAGCAGCTTTCTCCAGGGGCAAGGGGATGAGCAGTTCTTC CASSFLQGQGDEQFF
TRBJ1-3 - TRBV5-1 TRBD1 TGCGCCAGCAGTAGAGACAGGGGGCCCTCTGGAAACACCATATATTTT CASSRDRGPSGNTIYF
TRBJ2-7 - TRBV14 - TGTGCCAGCAGCCAAGGGCAGCGGAGGAGCTCCTACGAGCAGTACTTC CASSQGQRRSSYEQYF